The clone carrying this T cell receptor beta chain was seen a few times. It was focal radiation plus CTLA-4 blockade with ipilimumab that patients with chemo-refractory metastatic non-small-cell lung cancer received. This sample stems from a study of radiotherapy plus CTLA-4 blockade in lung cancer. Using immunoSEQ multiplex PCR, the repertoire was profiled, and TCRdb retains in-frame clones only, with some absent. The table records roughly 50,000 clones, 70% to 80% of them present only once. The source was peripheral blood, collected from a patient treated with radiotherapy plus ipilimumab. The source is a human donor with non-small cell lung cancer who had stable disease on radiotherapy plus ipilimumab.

The DNA for the CDR3 is TGTGCCAGCAGCTTAGGGGGGCTGGTGAGCACAGATACGCAGTATTTT. It codes for CASSLGGLVSTDTQYF. The J gene is TRBJ2-3, the V gene TRBV13, with D perhaps matching TRBD1 (5 bases). Germline CDR1 and CDR2: PRHDT and FYEKMQ (reference sequence). Trimming left V 0 bases short and J 0 bases short, with 10 bases between. This CDR3 has 16 amino acids. Drawing the rest from reference TRBV13 and TRBJ2-3, the complete variable domain is AAGVIQSPRHLIKEKRETATLKCYPIPRHDTVYWYQQGPGQDPQFLISFYEKMQSDKGSIPDRFSAQQFSDYHSELNMSSLELGDSALYFCASSLGGLVSTDTQYFGPGTRLTVL.